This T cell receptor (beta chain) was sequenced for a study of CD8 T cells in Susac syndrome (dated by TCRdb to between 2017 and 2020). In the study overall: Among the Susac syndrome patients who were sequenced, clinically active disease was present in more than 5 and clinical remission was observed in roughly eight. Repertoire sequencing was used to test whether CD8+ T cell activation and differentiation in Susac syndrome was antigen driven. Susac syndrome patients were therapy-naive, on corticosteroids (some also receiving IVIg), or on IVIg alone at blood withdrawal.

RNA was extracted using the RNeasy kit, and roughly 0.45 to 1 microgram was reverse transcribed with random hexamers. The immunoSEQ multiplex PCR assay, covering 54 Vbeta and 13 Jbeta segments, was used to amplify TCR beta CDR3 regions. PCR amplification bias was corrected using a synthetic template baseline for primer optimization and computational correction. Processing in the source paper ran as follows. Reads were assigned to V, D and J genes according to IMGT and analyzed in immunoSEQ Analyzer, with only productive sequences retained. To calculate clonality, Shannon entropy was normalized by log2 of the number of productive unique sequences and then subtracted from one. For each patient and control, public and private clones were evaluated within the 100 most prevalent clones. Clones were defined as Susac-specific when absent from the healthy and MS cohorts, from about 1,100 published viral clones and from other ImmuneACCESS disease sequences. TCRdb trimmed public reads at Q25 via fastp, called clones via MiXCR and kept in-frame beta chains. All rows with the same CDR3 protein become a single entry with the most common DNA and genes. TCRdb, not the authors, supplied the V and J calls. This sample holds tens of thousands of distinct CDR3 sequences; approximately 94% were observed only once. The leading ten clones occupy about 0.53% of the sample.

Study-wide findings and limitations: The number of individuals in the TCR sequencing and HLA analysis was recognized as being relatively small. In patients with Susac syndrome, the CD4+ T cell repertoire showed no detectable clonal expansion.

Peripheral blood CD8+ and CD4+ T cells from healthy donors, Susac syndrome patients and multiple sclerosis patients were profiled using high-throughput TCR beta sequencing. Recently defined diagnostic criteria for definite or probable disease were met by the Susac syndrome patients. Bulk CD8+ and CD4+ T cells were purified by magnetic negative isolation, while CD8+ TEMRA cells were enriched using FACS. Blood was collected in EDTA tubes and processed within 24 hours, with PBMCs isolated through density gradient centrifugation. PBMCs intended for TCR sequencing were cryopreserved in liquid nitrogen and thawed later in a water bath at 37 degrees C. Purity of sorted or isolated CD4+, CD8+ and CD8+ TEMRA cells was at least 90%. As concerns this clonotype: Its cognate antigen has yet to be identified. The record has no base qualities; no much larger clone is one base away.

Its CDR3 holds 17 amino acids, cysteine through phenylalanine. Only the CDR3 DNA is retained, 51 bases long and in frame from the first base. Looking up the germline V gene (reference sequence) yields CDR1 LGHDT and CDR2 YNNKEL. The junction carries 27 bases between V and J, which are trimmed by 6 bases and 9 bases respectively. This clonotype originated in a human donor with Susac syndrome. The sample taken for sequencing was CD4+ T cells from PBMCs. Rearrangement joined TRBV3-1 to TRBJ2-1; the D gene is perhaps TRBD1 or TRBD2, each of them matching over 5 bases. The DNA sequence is TGTGCCAGCAGTATAACGTCTCTGGCGGGTGTTGGGGGTGAGCAGTTCTTC. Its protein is CASSITSLAGVGGEQFF.